This T cell receptor (beta chain) was sequenced for a study of T-cell reconstitution after alpha-beta-depleted transplantation in children. Germline CDR1 is SEHNR and CDR2 is FQNEAQ (reference sequence). V was cut by 2 bases and J by 1 base, with 11 bases left in between. The CDR3 loop spans 15 amino acids. This clonotype occurred a few times. For TCRbeta, the library was prepared with unique molecular identifiers. TCRdb reanalysed the PCR reads using MiXCR and keeps one entry per CDR3 protein. The table has about 610,000 distinct CDR3 sequences, more than 9% seen once; the top ten hold about 4.2%. This specimen was PBMCs from the stem cell graft donor, taken from the stem cell graft. The clonotype comes from a human donor who donated a stem cell graft to a child with acute myeloid leukemia. The chain has TRBV7-9 and TRBJ1-1, with D unclear. CDR3 sequence (DNA): TGTGCCAGCAGCTTAATGGGCAGGCGGAACACTGAAGCTTTCTTT. It is translated as CASSLMGRRNTEAFF.